This T cell receptor beta chain was sequenced in a study of blood T cell repertoires in COVID-19. Study in general: Nucleic acid was either cDNA or gDNA, and it came from T cells, B-cell-depleted T cells, or PBMCs.

Methods used by the authors: Amplification from reference gene primers served as the basis for estimated nucleated cell counts. Here immunoSEQ multiplex PCR was the method, and the copy in TCRdb shows in-frame clones only, minus some. Clone size and V and J calls were adopted from that table, with D and trimming inferred from the DNA. The data hold fewer than 250,000 clones, with 87% observed a single time. Donors in Cohort 3 who had recovered were those with two negative PCRs, healthcare professional clearance, or resolution of their symptoms. This sequence was found in a man aged 25 to 40 who had recovered from COVID-19. Sequenced material: PBMCs or T cells enriched from blood (not recorded which).

In DNA form, the CDR3 reads TGTGCCAGCAGCCACATCTCCACGAGCATTTACAGAGCTTTCTTT. Its protein product is CASSHISTSIYRAFF. The chain couples TRBV3-1 (or the pseudogene TRBV3-2) to TRBJ1-1, with D unresolved. Per the germline V gene, CDR1 is LGHDT and CDR2 is YNNKEL (reference sequence). V was pared by 3 bases and J by 10 bases, with 21 bases between. CDR3 size: 15 residues.